The 9 T cell receptor beta chains reported below all come from one sample, sequenced in a study of shared clonotypes between healthy human individuals. Sequencing used immunoSEQ multiplex PCR; TCRdb keeps in-frame clones, though not all of them. The sample holds roughly 2.4 million clones; under 97% are singletons and the top ten take roughly 0.13%. The specimen sequenced was naive CD4+ T cells sorted from blood. Subset denoted: CD45RA+ positively selected. Receptor source: a man between 18 and 29 years old in good health.

J is TRBJ1-5 and V is TRBV6-6, with 9 positions matching TRBD1. Trimming removed 2 bases from V and 7 bases from J; junction bases left unmatched: 9. The CDR3 contains 16 residues. Germline assignment: CDR1 MNHNY and CDR2 SVGAGI (reference sequence). CDR3 sequence: CASSYPMRDRAQPQHF. CDR3 DNA: TGTGCCAGCAGTTACCCCATGCGGGACAGGGCCCAGCCCCAGCATTTT.

This clone was seen once. The CDR3 DNA sequence: TGCGCCAGCAGCTTGGAGGTTAGCGGACGATACGAGCAGTACTTC. Translation gives CASSLEVSGRYEQYF. This sequence joins TRBV5-1 and TRBJ2-7; a weak D match, TRBD2 (6 bases). CDR1 is SGHRS, CDR2 YFSETQ, per germline. V was pared by 0 bases and J by 4 bases, with 14 bases between. The length of the CDR3 is 15 residues. The full variable domain, with the rest looked up from reference TRBV5-1 and TRBJ2-7, is KAGVTQTPRYLIKTRGQQVTLSCSPISGHRSVSWYQQTPGQGLQFLFEYFSETQRNKGNFPGRFSGRQFSNSRSEMNVSTLELGDSALYLCASSLEVSGRYEQYFGPGTRLTVT.

This chain connects TRBV5-4 to TRBJ1-6; no firm D call. V lost 0 bases and J 13 bases, leaving 11 bases between the germline ends. This CDR3 is 13 amino acids long. CDR1 and CDR2 (germline): SGHNT, YYREEE (reference sequence). In nucleotides, the CDR3 is TGTGCCAGCAGCTTGGGGGCAAACTCGCCCCTCCACTTT. It specifies CASSLGANSPLHF.

CDR3 nucleotides: TGTGCCAGCAGCTTAGGGCGGGAGAGGTATGGCTACACCTTC. Translated: CASSLGRERYGYTF. The chain uses TRBV7-2 and TRBJ1-2; D ambiguous. Looked up from germline, CDR1 is SGHTA and CDR2 is FQGNSA. V was cut by 1 base and J by 5 bases, with 11 bases left in between. The CDR3 totals 14 residues.

Here the CDR3 DNA reads TGTGCCTGGAGTTCTAGGGCAGATACGCAGTATTTT. It encodes CAWSSRADTQYF. This chain joins TRBV30 and TRBJ2-3; the D is unclear. Germline CDR1 is GTSNPN and CDR2 is SVGIG (reference sequence). This CDR3 has 12 residues. Trimming pared 2 bases from V and 4 bases from J, leaving 7 bases between.

The J gene is TRBJ2-7, the V gene TRBV27; 9 bases fit TRBD1. The CDR3 runs to 14 residues. Losses at the gene ends were 6 bases for V and 5 bases for J; bases not matched to a gene: 8. CDR1 is MNHEY, CDR2 SMNVEV, per germline (reference sequence). The DNA of the CDR3 is TGTGCCAGCAGCCCCGGGACAGGGCTTCACGAGCAGTACTTC. Protein: CASSPGTGLHEQYF.

The chain carries TRBV18 and TRBJ2-2, with 14 bases fitting TRBD2. J gave up 3 bases and V 4 bases, and 4 bases lay outside the gene matches. The CDR3 has 17 residues. The germline V gene has CDR1 KGHSH and CDR2 LQKENI. The CDR3 nucleotides are TGTGCCAGCTCACTCGGACTAGCGGGGGGACACACCGGGGAGCTGTTTTTT. Translating it yields CASSLGLAGGHTGELFF.

This rearrangement joins TRBV6-1 to TRBJ2-5; no clear D. The V and J ends lost 3 bases and 7 bases respectively, with 15 bases between them. CDR3 length: 14 amino acids. Germline assignment: CDR1 MNHNS and CDR2 SASEGT. The CDR3 loop reads CASSDSRAKRTQYF. The CDR3 DNA reads TGTGCCAGCAGTGACTCACGGGCCAAGAGGACCCAGTACTTC.

The chain uses TRBV4-1 and TRBJ2-5; D is undetermined. The CDR3 extends over 15 amino acids. CDR1 MGHRA and CDR2 YSYEKL come from the germline V gene. V lost 2 bases and J 2 bases, leaving 12 bases between the germline ends. The CDR3 coding sequence is TGCGCCAGCAGCCAACCTCCTGGGAATCAAGAGACCCAGTACTTC. Translation gives CASSQPPGNQETQYF.